The rows below give T cell receptor beta chains drawn from one sample of a study of blood T cell repertoires in COVID-19. Sequencing was performed with immunoSEQ multiplex PCR; in TCRdb, only in-frame clones are kept and a portion is missing. Among 200,000 to 250,000 clones, about 85% were seen once, and the ten largest hold around 18%. The sample taken for sequencing was peripheral blood. The receptors derive from a woman aged 80 or older with active or convalescent COVID-19. CDR3s include the opening cysteine and the closing phenylalanine or tryptophan.

CASSPLGDRGGDSNQPQHF | TRBJ1-5 | TRBV6-2/TRBV6-3
CASSPPGRLENFVTYEQYF | TRBJ2-7 | TRBV21-1
CASSRGLGDTDTQYF | TRBJ2-3 | TRBV5-8
CASSQGQGAVVEKLFF | TRBJ1-4 | TRBV14
CASSSRHSSYNSPLHF | TRBJ1-6 | TRBV7-6
CASSLDSSGSSPLHF | TRBJ1-6 | TRBV7-9
CASSDGGIKETQYF | TRBJ2-5 | TRBV28
CASSLIGSTDTQYF | TRBJ2-3 | TRBV7-3
CASESGGLDLETFF | TRBJ1-1 | TRBV19
CASRRRTSGEYEQYF | TRBJ2-7 | TRBV27
CASSGHSPDTQYF | TRBJ2-3 | TRBV2
CASSLLTGVNTEAFF | TRBJ1-1 | TRBV28
CASSLSGRVDTEAFF | TRBJ1-1 | TRBV5-1
CASSTTLRDWSTDTQYF | TRBJ2-3 | TRBV5-4
CASSATSGSGANVLTF | TRBJ2-6 | TRBV5-1
CASSQGLNEKLFF | TRBJ1-4 | TRBV3-1/TRBV3-2
CAIAGLAGGGNEQFF | TRBJ2-1 | TRBV10-3
CASTPGFQGGELFF | TRBJ2-2 | TRBV6-5
CASSPEVTGEQFF | TRBJ2-1 | TRBV18
CASSPGGRAVGDTIYF | TRBJ1-3 | TRBV28
CASSQEVTAWNQPQHF | TRBJ1-5 | TRBV4-3
CASSLDPNRMETQYF | TRBJ2-5 | TRBV11-2
CASSQDSSQPQHF | TRBJ1-5 | TRBV3-1/TRBV3-2
CASSFQGGNTEAFF | TRBJ1-1 | TRBV5-1
CASSFTGHTEAFF | TRBJ1-1 | TRBV12-3/TRBV12-4
CASSPTRGGRQYF | TRBJ2-7 | TRBV4-3
CASSPRASGITYNEQFF | TRBJ2-1 | TRBV3-1/TRBV3-2
CASSSGTSLLAKNIQYF | TRBJ2-4 | TRBV6-2/TRBV6-3
CAWTNQGINYGYTF | TRBJ1-2 | TRBV30
CASSKVDPRDRGIDYNGYTF | TRBJ1-2 | TRBV21-1
CASSYQGDTEAFF | TRBJ1-1 | TRBV6-2/TRBV6-3
CASSYSLAGKETQYF | TRBJ2-5 | TRBV6-6
CASSLLGSPDEKLFF | TRBJ1-4 | TRBV5-1
CASSLYTTDTQYF | TRBJ2-3 | TRBV7-9
CASSEDQGMNTEAFF | TRBJ1-1 | TRBV10-1
CASSIWGQGRNEQFF | TRBJ2-1 | TRBV19
CATSREAGGWYGYTF | TRBJ1-2 | TRBV15
CASSLVFSGMNTDTQYF | TRBJ2-3 | TRBV11-3
CASSSGQLTGELFF | TRBJ2-2 | TRBV28
CASSLLRVNTEAFF | TRBJ1-1 | TRBV5-1
CASSLDRGSYEQYF | TRBJ2-7 | TRBV19
CASRQRTGAGANVLTF | TRBJ2-6 | TRBV28
CASSYRQGAGTEAFF | TRBJ1-1 | TRBV6-5
CASSFLGLAGQAEQFF | TRBJ2-1 | TRBV7-6
CASSDRKLVRYEQYF | TRBJ2-7 | TRBV6-1
CASSLGENSPLHF | TRBJ1-6 | TRBV7-2
CASSLLASGRGNEQFF | TRBJ2-1 | TRBV5-1
CASARGASGGVGSYEQYF | TRBJ2-7 | TRBV7-2
CASGSAGINNEQFF | TRBJ2-1 | TRBV7-3
CASSYSRQHNEQFF | TRBJ2-1 | TRBV6-5
CASRPGQSPGELFF | TRBJ2-2 | TRBV19
CASSPTLDREEKLFF | TRBJ1-4 | TRBV5-4
CASSLGQGQETQYF | TRBJ2-5 | TRBV7-8
CASSSLRGSETQYF | TRBJ2-5 | TRBV7-2